This is a list of T cell receptor beta chains from one sample in a study of blood T cell repertoires in COVID-19. Method: immunoSEQ multiplex PCR; TCRdb's copy keeps in-frame clones and lacks some. The data hold about 110,000 clones, with approximately 67% observed a single time. The material sequenced was peripheral blood. The receptor source for this set is a woman aged 55-70 years with acute or convalescent COVID-19. CDR3s include the opening cysteine and the closing phenylalanine or tryptophan. Each record gives: D gene, J gene, V gene, clone size, CDR3 DNA, CDR3 protein. The D gene is left open where the match is weak. Clone size appears in some rows only: once, few, many, or a class for an expanded clone.

d_call: .
j_call: TRBJ1-3
v_call: TRBV7-9
clone_size: .
cdr3_nt: TGTGCCAGCATACAGGGCAGGGGAATCGAGAACACCATATATTTT
cdr3_aa: CASIQGRGIENTIYF

d_call: .
j_call: TRBJ2-7
v_call: TRBV2
clone_size: once
cdr3_nt: TGTGCCAGCAGTGAGGGACATACCTACGAGCAGTACTTC
cdr3_aa: CASSEGHTYEQYF

d_call: .
j_call: TRBJ1-1
v_call: TRBV3-1/TRBV3-2
clone_size: .
cdr3_nt: TGTGCCAGCAGCCAAGATATCCCGGGTTGGATGAACACTGAAGCTTTCTTT
cdr3_aa: CASSQDIPGWMNTEAFF

d_call: TRBD1
j_call: TRBJ1-1
v_call: TRBV10-3
clone_size: once
cdr3_nt: TGTGCCACCCAATCCGAGGACAGGGCTGCTGAAGCTTTCTTT
cdr3_aa: CATQSEDRAAEAFF

d_call: .
j_call: TRBJ2-7
v_call: TRBV6-1
clone_size: .
cdr3_nt: TGTGCCAGCAGTGGACCCACAGGGTTCCCAGCCTACGAGCAGTACTTC
cdr3_aa: CASSGPTGFPAYEQYF

d_call: TRBD1
j_call: TRBJ1-6
v_call: TRBV27
clone_size: .
cdr3_nt: TGTGCCAGCACCCCGACAGGGAGCCGTTCACCCCTCCACTTT
cdr3_aa: CASTPTGSRSPLHF

d_call: .
j_call: TRBJ1-1
v_call: TRBV5-1
clone_size: .
cdr3_nt: TGCGCCAGCAGCCAGGGTCGGAACACTGAAGCTTTCTTT
cdr3_aa: CASSQGRNTEAFF

d_call: .
j_call: TRBJ2-3
v_call: TRBV9
clone_size: few
cdr3_nt: TGTGCCTCCGAGGCAGGGGTCCCCGGGACAGATACGCAGTATTTT
cdr3_aa: CASEAGVPGTDTQYF

d_call: .
j_call: TRBJ2-2
v_call: TRBV4-2
clone_size: .
cdr3_nt: TGTGCCAGCAGCCAAGCTGGCGGGGGCCGGTTTGGCGGGGAGCTGTTTTTT
cdr3_aa: CASSQAGGGRFGGELFF

d_call: .
j_call: TRBJ2-3
v_call: TRBV3-1/TRBV3-2
clone_size: .
cdr3_nt: TGTGCCAGCAGCCAACCGGGACTCGGCACAGATACGCAGTATTTT
cdr3_aa: CASSQPGLGTDTQYF

d_call: .
j_call: TRBJ1-5
v_call: TRBV5-1
clone_size: .
cdr3_nt: TGCGCCAGCAGCCCGGAGCGGGGGGTCGATCAGCCCCAGCATTTT
cdr3_aa: CASSPERGVDQPQHF

d_call: TRBD1
j_call: TRBJ1-1
v_call: TRBV6-1
clone_size: .
cdr3_nt: TGTGCCAGCAGTAGGGACAGCAACTCGAACACTGAAGCTTTCTTT
cdr3_aa: CASSRDSNSNTEAFF

d_call: .
j_call: TRBJ2-1
v_call: TRBV28
clone_size: .
cdr3_nt: TGTGCCAGCAGTCTACCCCCGCAGGGTGAGCAGTTCTTC
cdr3_aa: CASSLPPQGEQFF

d_call: TRBD1
j_call: TRBJ2-1
v_call: TRBV5-5
clone_size: once
cdr3_nt: TGTGCCAGCAGCTCCTACGTCGGGACAGGGTCAAATGAGCAGTTCTTC
cdr3_aa: CASSSYVGTGSNEQFF

d_call: .
j_call: TRBJ2-2
v_call: TRBV7-2
clone_size: once
cdr3_nt: TGTGCCAGTAGGGAACTACGGGGCGGGGAGCTGTTTTTT
cdr3_aa: CASRELRGGELFF

d_call: .
j_call: TRBJ1-3
v_call: TRBV30
clone_size: .
cdr3_nt: TGTGCCTGGAGTCCCTTAACGCGCGGAAACACCATATATTTT
cdr3_aa: CAWSPLTRGNTIYF

d_call: .
j_call: TRBJ1-2
v_call: TRBV18
clone_size: .
cdr3_nt: TGTGCCAGCTCACTCGACACTTCAACGAGCTATGGCTACACCTTC
cdr3_aa: CASSLDTSTSYGYTF